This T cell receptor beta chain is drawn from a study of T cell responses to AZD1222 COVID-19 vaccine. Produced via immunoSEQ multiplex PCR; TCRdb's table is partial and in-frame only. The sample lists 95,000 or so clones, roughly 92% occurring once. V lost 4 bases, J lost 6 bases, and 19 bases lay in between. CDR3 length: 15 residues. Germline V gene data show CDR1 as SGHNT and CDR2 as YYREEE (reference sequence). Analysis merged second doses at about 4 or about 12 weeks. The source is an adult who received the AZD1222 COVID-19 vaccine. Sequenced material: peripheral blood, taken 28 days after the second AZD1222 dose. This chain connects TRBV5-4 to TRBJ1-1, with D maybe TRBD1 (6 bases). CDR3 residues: CASSPDRRATAEAFF. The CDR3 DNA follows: TGTGCCAGCAGCCCGGACAGAAGAGCAACCGCTGAAGCTTTCTTT.